Reported below is one T cell receptor beta chain. Its matching antigen is unknown. This sample was taken from a study of vaccination effects on CD4 cells after COVID-19. Study results and limitations: Marked clonal contraction of infection- and vaccine-induced clones was seen late after vaccination.

Data came from immunoSEQ multiplex PCR; TCRdb stores just in-frame clones and leaves some out. The table has 25,000 to 30,000 clones, 60% to 75% seen once. CD4+ T cells specific for antigen were expanded with viral peptide pools by the ViraFEST assay before sequencing. Subsequent to less than eleven days of culture, CD4+ T cells were isolated. Two-dose vaccination with either BNT162b2 or mRNA-1273 was given to the participants. Half-medium changes using IL-2 medium occurred on days 3 and 7. This CDR3 has 13 amino acids. Germline CDR1 is LNHDA and CDR2 is SQIVND (reference sequence). With 10 bases clipped from V and 6 bases from J, the junction kept 9 bases outside the gene matches.

Sequencing was performed on CD4+ T cells from PBMCs cultured with HCoV-OC43 spike peptides, taken after COVID-19 vaccination. The subset here: HCoV-OC43 spike overlapping peptide pool stimulation. This rearrangement joins TRBV19 to TRBJ1-1; 9 bases map to TRBD1. This sequence originates from a human donor who received a COVID-19 vaccine. The CDR3 DNA is TGTGCCACCCAACAGGGGGCTTTCGCTGAAGCTTTCTTT. This codes for CATQQGAFAEAFF.